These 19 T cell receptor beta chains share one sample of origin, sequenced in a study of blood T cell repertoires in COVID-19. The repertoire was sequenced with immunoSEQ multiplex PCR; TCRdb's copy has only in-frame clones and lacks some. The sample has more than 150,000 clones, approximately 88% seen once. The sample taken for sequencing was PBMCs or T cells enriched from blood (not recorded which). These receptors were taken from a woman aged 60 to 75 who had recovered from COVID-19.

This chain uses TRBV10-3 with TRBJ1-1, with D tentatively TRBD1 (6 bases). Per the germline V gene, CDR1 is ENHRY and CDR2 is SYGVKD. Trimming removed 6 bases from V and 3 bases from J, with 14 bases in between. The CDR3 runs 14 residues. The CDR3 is CAIRSLKGDTEAFF. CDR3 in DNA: TGTGCCATCAGGTCCTTGAAGGGGGACACTGAAGCTTTCTTT.

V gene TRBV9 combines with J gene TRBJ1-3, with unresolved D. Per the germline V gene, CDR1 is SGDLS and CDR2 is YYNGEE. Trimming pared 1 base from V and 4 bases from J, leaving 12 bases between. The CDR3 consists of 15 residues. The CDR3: CASSVKDTLGNTIYF. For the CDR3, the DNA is TGTGCCAGCAGCGTAAAAGACACTCTCGGAAACACCATATATTTT.

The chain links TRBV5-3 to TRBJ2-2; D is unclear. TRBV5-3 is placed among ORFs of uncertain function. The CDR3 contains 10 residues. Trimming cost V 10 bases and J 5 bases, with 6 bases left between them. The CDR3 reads CAGSTGELFF. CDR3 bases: TGTGCCGGTAGTACCGGGGAGCTGTTTTTT.

The CDR3 loop reads CASTLTGRDMGQPQHF. The DNA of the CDR3 is TGTGCCAGCACCTTAACGGGGAGGGACATGGGTCAGCCCCAGCATTTT. V is TRBV21-1 and J is TRBJ1-5. TRBV21-1 is flagged as a pseudogene. The CDR3 is 16 amino acids.

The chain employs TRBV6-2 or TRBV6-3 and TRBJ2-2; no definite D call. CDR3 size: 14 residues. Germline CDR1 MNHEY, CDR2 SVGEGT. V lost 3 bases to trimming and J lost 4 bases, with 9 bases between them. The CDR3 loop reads CASSYSLSTGELFF. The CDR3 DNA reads TGTGCCAGCAGTTATTCGTTGTCCACCGGGGAGCTGTTTTTT.

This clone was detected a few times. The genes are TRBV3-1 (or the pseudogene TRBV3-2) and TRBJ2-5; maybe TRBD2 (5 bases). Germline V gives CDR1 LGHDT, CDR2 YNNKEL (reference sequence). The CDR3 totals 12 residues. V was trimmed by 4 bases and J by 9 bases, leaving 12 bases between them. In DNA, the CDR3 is TGTGCCAGCAGCCCCCAGAAGGGAGCCCAGTACTTC. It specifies CASSPQKGAQYF.

DNA of the CDR3: TGTGCCAGTAGTATTACCGACTTGAGCTCTGGAAACACCATATATTTT. It translates to CASSITDLSSGNTIYF. The chain employs TRBV19 and TRBJ1-3; no clear D. The germline CDR1 and CDR2 sequences are LNHDA and SQIVND (reference sequence). Trimming left V 3 bases short and J 0 bases short, with 12 bases between. The CDR3 loop spans 16 amino acids.

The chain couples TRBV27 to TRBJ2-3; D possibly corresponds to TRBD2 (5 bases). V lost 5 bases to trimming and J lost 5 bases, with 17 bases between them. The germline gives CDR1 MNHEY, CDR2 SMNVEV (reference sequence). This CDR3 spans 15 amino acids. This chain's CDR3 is CASSRGWGTVDTQYF. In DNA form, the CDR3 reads TGTGCCAGCAGTAGAGGGTGGGGAACTGTAGATACGCAGTATTTT.

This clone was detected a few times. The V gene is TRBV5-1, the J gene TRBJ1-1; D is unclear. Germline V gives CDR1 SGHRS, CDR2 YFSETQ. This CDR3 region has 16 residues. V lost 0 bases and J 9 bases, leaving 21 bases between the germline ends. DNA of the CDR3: TGCGCCAGCAGCTTGGTCGCGCCACCGAACCGGGGAAAAGCTTTCTTT. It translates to CASSLVAPPNRGKAFF.

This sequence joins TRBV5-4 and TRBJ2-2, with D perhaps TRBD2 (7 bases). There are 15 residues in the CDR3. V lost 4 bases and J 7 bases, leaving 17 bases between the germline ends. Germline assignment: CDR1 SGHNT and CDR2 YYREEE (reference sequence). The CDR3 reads CASSPQGRGDGELFF. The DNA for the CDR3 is TGTGCCAGCAGCCCCCAGGGGAGGGGCGACGGGGAGCTGTTTTTT.

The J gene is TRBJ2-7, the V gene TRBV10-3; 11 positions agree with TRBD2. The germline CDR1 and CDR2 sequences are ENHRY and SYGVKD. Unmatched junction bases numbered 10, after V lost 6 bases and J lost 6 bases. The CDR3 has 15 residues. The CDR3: CAIRKGILAGGEQYF. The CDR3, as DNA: TGTGCCATCAGAAAGGGTATCCTAGCGGGAGGCGAGCAGTACTTC.

In DNA, the CDR3 is TGCGCCAGCGCGGAGGGAAGACAGGAAAAACTGTTTTTT. It yields the protein CASAEGRQEKLFF. The rearrangement links TRBV5-1 to TRBJ1-4, with D possibly TRBD1 on 5 matching bases. Per the germline V gene, CDR1 is SGHRS and CDR2 is YFSETQ. The CDR3 is made up of 13 amino acids. Trimming took 7 bases from V and 8 from J, leaving 15 bases between them.

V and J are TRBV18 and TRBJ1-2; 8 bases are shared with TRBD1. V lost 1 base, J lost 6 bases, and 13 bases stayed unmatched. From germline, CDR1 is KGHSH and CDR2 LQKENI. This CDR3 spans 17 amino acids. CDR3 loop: CASSPLREAGGTHGYTF. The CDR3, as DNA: TGTGCCAGCTCACCACTCCGAGAGGCAGGGGGCACCCATGGCTACACCTTC.

DNA for the CDR3: TGTGCCACCAGCAGTACAGGGGGAATTCAGCCCCAGCATTTT. It translates to CATSSTGGIQPQHF. The chain combines TRBV15 with TRBJ1-5, with 8 bases fitting TRBD1. The ends lost 3 bases at V and 6 bases at J; junction bases unmatched: 4. This CDR3 contains 14 residues. CDR1 LNHNV and CDR2 YYDKDF come from the germline V gene (reference sequence). Full variable domain (rest looked up from reference TRBV15 and TRBJ1-5): DAMVIQNPRYQVTQFGKPVTLSCSQTLNHNVMYWYQQKSSQAPKLLFHYYDKDFNNEADTPDNFQSRRPNTSFCFLDIRSPGLGDTAMYLCATSSTGGIQPQHFGDGTRLSIL.

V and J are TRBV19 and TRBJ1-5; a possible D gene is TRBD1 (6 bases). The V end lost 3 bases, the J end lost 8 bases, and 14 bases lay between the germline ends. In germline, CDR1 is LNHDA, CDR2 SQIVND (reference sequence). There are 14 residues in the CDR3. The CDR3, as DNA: TGTGCCAGTAGTATTTTGGGGGCTAGGGAGCCCCAGCATTTT. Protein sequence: CASSILGAREPQHF.

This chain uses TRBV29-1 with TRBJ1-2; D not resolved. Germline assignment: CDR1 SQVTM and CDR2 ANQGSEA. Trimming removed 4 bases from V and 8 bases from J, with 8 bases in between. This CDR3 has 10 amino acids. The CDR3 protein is CSVGEVGYTF. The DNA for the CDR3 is TGCAGCGTTGGGGAGGTGGGCTACACCTTC.

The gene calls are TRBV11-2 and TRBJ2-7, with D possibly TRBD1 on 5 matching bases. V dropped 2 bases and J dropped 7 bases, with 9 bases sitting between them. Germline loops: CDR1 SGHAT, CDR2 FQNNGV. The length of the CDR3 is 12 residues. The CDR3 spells CASSLQGLEQYF. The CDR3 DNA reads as TGTGCCAGCAGCTTACAGGGCCTGGAGCAGTACTTC.

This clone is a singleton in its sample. As DNA, the CDR3 is TGTGCCAGCAGCAAGACCAGCGCTGAAGCTTTCTTT. Amino acids: CASSKTSAEAFF. The rearrangement joins TRBV7-8 to TRBJ1-1; D unclear. The V end was cut by 5 bases, the J end by 6 bases, with 10 bases between. This CDR3 has 12 amino acids. Germline CDR1 reads SGHVS; CDR2 reads FQNEAQ. The full variable domain, its missing parts supplied by reference TRBV7-8 and TRBJ1-1, is GAGVSQSPRYKVAKRGQDVALRCDPISGHVSLFWYQQALGQGPEFLTYFQNEAQLDKSGLPSDRFFAERPEGSVSTLKIQRTQQEDSAVYLCASSKTSAEAFFGQGTRLTVV.

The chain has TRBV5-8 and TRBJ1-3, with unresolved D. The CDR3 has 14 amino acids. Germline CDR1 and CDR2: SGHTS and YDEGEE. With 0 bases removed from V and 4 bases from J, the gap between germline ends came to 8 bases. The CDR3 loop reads CASSLVGAGNTIYF. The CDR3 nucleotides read TGTGCCAGCAGCTTGGTTGGAGCAGGAAACACCATATATTTT.